This TCR beta chain was profiled in a study of T cells in localized non-small cell lung cancer. Study-level points and caveats: Heterogeneity cannot be ruled out, as sequencing used one tumor region only.

Measured with immunoSEQ multiplex PCR; TCRdb has only the in-frame clones, and not every one. The data contain around 100,000 clones, about 87% of them seen just once; the ten biggest clones take up over 12%. CDR1 and CDR2 from the germline V gene are SGHNT and YYREEE (reference sequence). This CDR3 spans 13 amino acids. The V and J ends lost 3 bases and 4 bases respectively, with 10 bases between them. Notes on this clone: Antigen unknown.

The TCR was taken from a man between 40 and 70 years old with stage I squamous cell lung carcinoma. The rearrangement joins TRBV5-4 to TRBJ1-2; TRBD1 might be the D (6 bases). Sequencing was performed on peripheral blood, taken before any cancer treatment. The CDR3 nucleotides read TGTGCCAGCAGCTCGACAGGAGCCTATGGCTACACCTTC. Translating gives CASSSTGAYGYTF.